Each of the 20 T cell receptor beta chains below was sequenced from the same sample in a study of cytomegalovirus exposure and HLA in healthy donors. Primers included in the PCR were 60 Vbeta and 13 Jbeta primers. Sequencing was performed with immunoSEQ multiplex PCR; in TCRdb, only in-frame clones are kept and a portion is missing. The sample shows 100,000 to 150,000 clones, approximately 10% of them seen only once. Material: PBMCs. Receptors originate from a woman under 30 in good health and CMV-seropositive.

This clone has a handful of counts. J is TRBJ2-7 and V is TRBV27, with 16 bases lining up with TRBD2. CDR3 length: 19 amino acids. Per germline, CDR1 MNHEY and CDR2 SMNVEV (reference sequence). Trimming removed 6 bases from V and 4 bases from J; junction bases left unmatched: 15. The CDR3 nucleotides are TGTGCCAGCAGACGCCTTCCGGGACTAGCGGGAGGGCCCTCGTACGAGCAGTACTTC. The encoded protein is CASRRLPGLAGGPSYEQYF.

This chain joins TRBV5-4 and TRBJ1-5; D call uncertain. Germline V lookup: CDR1 SGHNT, CDR2 YYREEE (reference sequence). Trimming removed 0 bases at V and 3 bases at J, with 13 bases between. The CDR3 runs to 16 residues. CDR3 amino acids: CASSLAGELPNQPQHF. The CDR3 region has the DNA TGTGCCAGCAGCTTGGCCGGGGAGCTACCCAATCAGCCCCAGCATTTT.

This clone has only a few counts. The rearrangement uses TRBV4-1 and TRBJ2-3; 8 bases agree with TRBD2. The CDR3 spans 16 residues. Trimming removed 6 bases from V and 2 bases from J; junction bases left unmatched: 10. The germline V gene has CDR1 MGHRA and CDR2 YSYEKL. The CDR3 loop reads CASSRTLAEDTDTQYF. The DNA for the CDR3 is TGCGCCAGCAGTCGCACACTAGCGGAGGACACAGATACGCAGTATTTT.

The chain recombines TRBV7-9 with TRBJ1-3; D gene unclear. The germline V and J ends were trimmed by 0 bases and 3 bases, with 12 bases remaining between them. This CDR3 contains 16 residues. Germline assignment: CDR1 SEHNR and CDR2 FQNEAQ (reference sequence). This chain's CDR3 is CASSLALGRVGNTIYF. CDR3 coding DNA: TGTGCCAGCAGCTTAGCGCTTGGGAGAGTTGGAAACACCATATATTTT.

The CDR3 is CAWSATSGSLNEQFF. CDR3 DNA sequence: TGTGCCTGGAGTGCGACTAGCGGGAGCTTGAATGAGCAGTTCTTC. V and J are TRBV30 and TRBJ2-1, with TRBD2 matching over 12 bases. Trimming cost V 1 base and J 7 bases; bases outside gene matches: 5. The CDR3 runs 15 residues. CDR1 and CDR2 (germline): GTSNPN, SVGIG (reference sequence).

The chain has TRBV2 and TRBJ2-3; 7 positions match TRBD2. The length of the CDR3 is 15 residues. Germline V lookup: CDR1 SNHLY, CDR2 FYNNEI. The V gene end was trimmed by 5 bases and the J gene end by 1 base; junction bases not matched to a gene: 6. The CDR3 region is CASSRREVGTDTQYF. As DNA, the CDR3 is TGTGCCAGCAGTCGACGGGAGGTGGGCACAGATACGCAGTATTTT.

CDR3 loop: CASSRLSGRALHTQYF. Written as DNA, the CDR3 is TGTGCCAGCAGCCGACTAAGCGGGAGGGCCCTTCATACGCAGTATTTT. The rearrangement joins TRBV7-9 to TRBJ2-3; 10 bases line up with TRBD2. Per the germline V gene, CDR1 is SEHNR and CDR2 is FQNEAQ (reference sequence). J gave up 7 bases and V 5 bases, and 12 bases lay outside the gene matches. The CDR3 consists of 16 residues.

The chain carries TRBV7-2 and TRBJ2-7; D remains ambiguous. Germline loops: CDR1 SGHTA, CDR2 FQGNSA. V lost 1 base, J lost 0 bases, and 7 bases lay in between. The CDR3 has 14 residues. The CDR3 reads CASSLVTPSYEQYF. The CDR3 bases are TGTGCCAGCAGCTTAGTAACTCCCTCCTACGAGCAGTACTTC.

The chain employs TRBV28 and TRBJ2-7; 11 bases align to TRBD2. The CDR3 is made up of 14 amino acids. Germline CDR1 and CDR2: MDHEN and SYDVKM. Trimming took 5 bases from V and 5 from J; bases not matched to a gene: 5. This CDR3 reads CASSPLAGGHEQYF. CDR3 DNA: TGTGCCAGCAGTCCCCTAGCGGGAGGTCACGAGCAGTACTTC.

The chain uses TRBV18 and TRBJ1-3; D gene ambiguous. Trimming cost V 6 bases and J 0 bases, with 9 bases left between them. In germline, CDR1 is KGHSH, CDR2 LQKENI. This CDR3 spans 14 amino acids. Here the CDR3 reads CASSQQSSGNTIYF. In DNA form, the CDR3 reads TGTGCCAGCTCGCAACAGAGCTCTGGAAACACCATATATTTT.

The chain is built from TRBV6-5 and TRBJ1-5; D is unclear. V lost 6 bases, J lost 3 bases, and 15 bases lay in between. Germline CDR1 is MNHEY and CDR2 is SVGAGI. The CDR3 extends over 15 amino acids. The CDR3, as DNA: TGTGCCAGCAGAAAGACCCGGACTTTCAATCAGCCCCAGCATTTT. It translates to CASRKTRTFNQPQHF.

The V gene is TRBV28, the J gene TRBJ2-2; 8 bases align to TRBD1. Trimming took 5 bases from V and 2 from J; bases not matched to a gene: 10. CDR1 is MDHEN and CDR2 is SYDVKM in the germline V gene. CDR3 size: 17 residues. CDR3 amino acids: CASSLTSGTGNTGELFF. In nucleotides, the CDR3 is TGTGCCAGCAGTCTGACCTCCGGGACAGGAAACACCGGGGAGCTGTTTTTT.

The CDR3 loop is CASSPRTKETQYF. CDR3 bases: TGTGCCAGCTCACCGCGGACTAAAGAGACCCAGTACTTC. This chain links TRBV18 with TRBJ2-5; possible D gene TRBD2, 6 bases. Germline-derived CDR1 and CDR2 are KGHSH and LQKENI. The ends were cut back, 3 bases at V and 3 bases at J, with 8 bases in the middle. The CDR3 totals 13 residues.

The chain uses TRBV6-1 and TRBJ1-1; the match to TRBD1 covers 7 bases. Germline CDR1 and CDR2: MNHNS and SASEGT. The trim removed 8 bases at V and 4 bases at J, leaving 10 bases unmatched. The CDR3 is 14 amino acids. The CDR3 coding sequence is TGTGCCAGCTCGGGGTTCAGGGGGAGCACTGAAGCTTTCTTT. Its translation: CASSGFRGSTEAFF.

This clone was found many times. The rearrangement uses TRBV5-1 and TRBJ2-1, with TRBD2 matching over 7 bases. The germline CDR1 and CDR2 sequences are SGHRS and YFSETQ. Unmatched junction bases numbered 12, after V lost 2 bases and J lost 4 bases. The CDR3 consists of 17 residues. The CDR3 nucleotides read TGCGCCAGCAGCTTTGCGGGTTTGAGCGGGGTTTACAATGAGCAGTTCTTC. This codes for CASSFAGLSGVYNEQFF.

This chain connects TRBV7-9 to TRBJ2-5; perhaps TRBD2 as D (6 bases). The DNA end lines up better with TRBJ2-7; the J call may be wrong. Germline V CDR1 and CDR2: SEHNR, FQNEAQ (reference sequence). The CDR3 is 12 amino acids. Here the CDR3 DNA reads TGTGCCAGCACCTCTCGGGACTTCGAGCAGTACTTC. This codes for CASTSRDFEQYF.

In its sample, this clone was seen a few times. The chain carries TRBV5-1 and TRBJ2-3, with a possible D match to TRBD2 (5 bases). Deletions cut 2 bases from V and 0 bases from J, with 7 bases between. Germline assignment: CDR1 SGHRS and CDR2 YFSETQ. The CDR3 is 14 residues long. The CDR3 nucleotides read TGCGCCAGCAGCTTTAGCGAAAGCACAGATACGCAGTATTTT. Encoded protein: CASSFSESTDTQYF.

This clone has a handful of counts. CDR3 sequence: CAWSVRYEQFF. The CDR3 DNA sequence: TGTGCCTGGAGTGTACGGTATGAGCAGTTCTTC. The V and J genes are TRBV30 and TRBJ2-1; D unresolved. V shed 0 bases and J shed 8 bases, with 5 bases lying between them. CDR3 length: 11 residues. Germline CDR1 reads GTSNPN; CDR2 reads SVGIG (reference sequence).

The V call is TRBV6-5, the J call TRBJ2-7; D not resolved. CDR1 and CDR2 (germline): MNHEY, SVGAGI. V shed 11 bases and J shed 2 bases, with 13 bases lying between them. The CDR3 extends over 12 amino acids. CDR3 DNA: TGTGCCTCAGCGAGAAATCCCTACGAGCAGTACTTC. As protein: CASARNPYEQYF.

There are a few counts of this clone. J is TRBJ1-2 and V is TRBV28, with D possibly matching TRBD1 (6 bases). V was pared by 5 bases and J by 4 bases, with 14 bases between. Per germline, CDR1 MDHEN and CDR2 SYDVKM. This CDR3 spans 14 amino acids. The CDR3: CASSPGQAIYGYTF. The CDR3 DNA sequence: TGTGCCAGCAGTCCGGGACAAGCAATCTATGGCTACACCTTC.